Listed below are T cell receptor beta chains from one sample, sequenced in a study of cytotoxic CD8 clonotypes in ibrutinib-treated CLL. Sequencing was performed with immunoSEQ multiplex PCR; in TCRdb, only in-frame clones are kept and a portion is missing. In the table there are about 300,000 clones, about 72% of which are singletons. The sample here was PBMCs, taken at disease progression, from a patient treated with ibrutinib. Source of these receptors: a human donor with chronic lymphocytic leukemia. Each CDR3 is given with its conserved first and last residue. A D gene is named only where the DNA matches it firmly. Clone size is shown for a subset of rows, as once, few, many or a class of expanded clone.

TRBV2	TRBJ2-7	.	TRBD1	TGTGCCAGCAGTAAACAGGGGACCCACGAGCAGTACTTC	CASSKQGTHEQYF
TRBV6-5	TRBJ2-2	.	TRBD2	TGTGCCAGCAGCCCACTAGCGCCGAACACCGGGGAGCTGTTTTTT	CASSPLAPNTGELFF
TRBV7-6	TRBJ2-7	.	.	TGTGCCAGCAGCCCCCGCCAGGGGAACTACGAGCAGTACTTC	CASSPRQGNYEQYF
TRBV7-6	TRBJ1-1	.	.	TGTGCCAGCAGCCCGGGACCCGTCGGCACTGAAGCTTTCTTT	CASSPGPVGTEAFF
TRBV2	TRBJ1-5	.	TRBD1	TGTGCCAGCAGGGACCCACAGGGGAATCAGCCCCAGCATTTT	CASRDPQGNQPQHF
TRBV25-1	TRBJ2-7	.	TRBD1	TGTGCCAGCAGTGAGACCGACAGGGGCAACGAGCAGTACTTC	CASSETDRGNEQYF
TRBV5-1	TRBJ1-6	.	.	TGCGCCAGCAGCTTGCCCAGGGGATCGGGAAACTATAATTCACCCCTCCACTTT	CASSLPRGSGNYNSPLHF
TRBV27	TRBJ1-4	.	.	TGTGCCAGTGGACATGGCCTTGAAAAACTGTTTTTT	CASGHGLEKLFF
TRBV28	TRBJ2-7	few	.	TGTGCCAGCAGTTTAGGCAGGTACGAGCAGTACTTC	CASSLGRYEQYF
TRBV11-2	TRBJ2-5	.	.	TGTGCCAGCAGCTTAGAACAGGGAGGTCAGACCCAGTACTTC	CASSLEQGGQTQYF
TRBV2	TRBJ2-1	.	TRBD1	TGTGCCAGCAGGGACAGGGGGATCAATGAGCAGTTCTTC	CASRDRGINEQFF
TRBV29-1	TRBJ2-2	few	.	TGCAGCGTTTGGACAGCCGGGGAGCTGTTTTTT	CSVWTAGELFF
TRBV18	TRBJ2-3	once	.	TGTGCCAGCTCACTGGCAGGAGCAGATACGCAGTATTTT	CASSLAGADTQYF
TRBV19	TRBJ2-3	.	.	TGTGCCAGTAGTATAGGAGCGTACACAGATACGCAGTATTTT	CASSIGAYTDTQYF
TRBV28	TRBJ2-3	.	.	TGTGCCAGCAGTTTACCCAGCCCCACAGGTGGGGATACGCAGTATTTT	CASSLPSPTGGDTQYF
TRBV2	TRBJ2-7	.	TRBD2	TGTGCCAGCAGGAAGGGCAAACTAGCGGGAGCGATCTACGAGCAGTACTTC	CASRKGKLAGAIYEQYF
TRBV28	TRBJ2-1	.	.	TGTGCCAGCAGGGCGCTGGACAGCCTTCGATCACTGGGGTACAATGAGCAGTTCTTC	CASRALDSLRSLGYNEQFF
TRBV5-1	TRBJ1-5	.	TRBD1	TGCGCCAGCAGTCCCGGGACAGGGGCCCGCAATCAGCCCCAGCATTTT	CASSPGTGARNQPQHF
TRBV2	TRBJ2-5	.	.	TGTGCCAGCAGTGTAGAGACCCAGTACTTC	CASSVETQYF
TRBV19	TRBJ2-7	once	.	TGTGCCAGTAGTATGGGGTCCTCCTACGAGCAGTACTTC	CASSMGSSYEQYF
TRBV4-1	TRBJ2-7	.	.	TGCGCCAGCAGCCAAGATAGGGGAGACTACGAGCAGTACTTC	CASSQDRGDYEQYF
TRBV19	TRBJ1-2	.	.	TGTGCCAGTAGTATACCTGAAGACGGCTACACCTTC	CASSIPEDGYTF
TRBV27	TRBJ1-1	.	.	TGTGCCAGCAGTTTCCATATGAACACTGAAGCTTTCTTT	CASSFHMNTEAFF
TRBV4-1	TRBJ2-7	.	.	TGCGCCAGCAGCCAAGTAGGCCCGGGGGCGCCGACCTACGAGCAGTACTTC	CASSQVGPGAPTYEQYF
TRBV10-3	TRBJ2-7	.	.	TGTGCCATCGGAACCGACTATTCCTACGAGCAGTACTTC	CAIGTDYSYEQYF
TRBV25-1	TRBJ2-3	.	TRBD2	TGTGCCAGCTTACCGCCGGGGGGTACGCAGTATTTT	CASLPPGGTQYF
TRBV6-6	TRBJ1-5	.	.	TGTGCCAGCAGCCCCCAGAGACATAGCAATCAGCCCCAGCATTTT	CASSPQRHSNQPQHF
TRBV5-4	TRBJ2-2	.	.	TGTGCCACCTCGAAGGGGGGGCCGGCCGGGGAGCTGTTTTTT	CATSKGGPAGELFF
TRBV21-1	TRBJ1-4	.	.	TGTGCCAGCTGGACAGGGGGTGATGAAAAACTGTTTTTT	CASWTGGDEKLFF
TRBV6-6	TRBJ1-2	.	.	TGTGCCAGCAGTAACCTGAGGGGACACCGCTATGGCTACACCTTC	CASSNLRGHRYGYTF
TRBV4-1	TRBJ2-7	.	.	TGCGCCAGCAGCCTCACTGTACGGGACGCAGCCTACGAGCAGTACTTC	CASSLTVRDAAYEQYF
TRBV2	TRBJ2-5	.	TRBD2	TGTGCCAGCAGTGGGACTAGCGGGGCACAAGAGACCCAGTACTTC	CASSGTSGAQETQYF
TRBV25-1	TRBJ2-7	.	TRBD1	TGTGCCAGCAGCGACAGGGTGACCGGCGAGCAGTACTTC	CASSDRVTGEQYF
TRBV6-5	TRBJ2-1	.	TRBD1	TGTGCCAGCAGTTGGGACCTTCGGACAGGGGGCGATGAGCAGTTCTTC	CASSWDLRTGGDEQFF
TRBV5-8	TRBJ2-2	.	TRBD2	TGTGCCAGCAGCTTGGTGCGGGAGGACACCGGGGAGCTGTTTTTT	CASSLVREDTGELFF
TRBV5-6	TRBJ1-2	once	TRBD1	TGTGCCAGCAGCTTCTCGCAGGGGGCTGGAGGCTATGGCTACACCTTC	CASSFSQGAGGYGYTF
TRBV15	TRBJ2-3	.	.	TGTGCCACCAGCAGAGGGATCCTGGGAAGCACAGATACGCAGTATTTT	CATSRGILGSTDTQYF
TRBV21-1	TRBJ1-2	.	.	TGTGCCAGCAGCAAAGGGGACAGGGGGCACGACTATGGCTACACCTTC	CASSKGDRGHDYGYTF
TRBV5-1	TRBJ1-4	few	.	TGCGCCAGCAGCTTGGGGTACAGAGACCGTAATGAAAAACTGTTTTTT	CASSLGYRDRNEKLFF
TRBV13	TRBJ2-1	few	.	TGTGCCAGCAGCGACTGGAGGTGGGGTGGCAATGAGCAGTTCTTC	CASSDWRWGGNEQFF
TRBV19	TRBJ1-2	.	.	TGTGCCAGTAGTATTGTGTTGGACATCTATGGCTACACCTTC	CASSIVLDIYGYTF
TRBV9	TRBJ1-6	.	.	TGTGCCAGCAGCGGACCTACAGGGTATAATTCACCCCTCCACTTT	CASSGPTGYNSPLHF
TRBV5-1	TRBJ2-7	.	.	TGCGCCAGCAGCTGGGGTCGTGACTACGAGCAGTACTTC	CASSWGRDYEQYF
TRBV14	TRBJ2-7	.	.	TGTGCCAGCAGCCAATTCACCAAGCGGCCAGAGCAGTACTTC	CASSQFTKRPEQYF
TRBV7-6	TRBJ1-2	once	.	TGTGCCAGCAGCTTAGGGGGCGCCTATGGCTACACCTTC	CASSLGGAYGYTF
TRBV7-9	TRBJ2-7	few	TRBD1	TGTGCCAGCAGCTTAGACAGGGGGTATAATGAGCAGTACTTC	CASSLDRGYNEQYF
TRBV7-8	TRBJ2-3	.	TRBD1	TGTGCCAGCAGCTACGGGGACAGGGGAGTAGATACGCAGTATTTT	CASSYGDRGVDTQYF
TRBV9	TRBJ1-2	few	TRBD1	TGTGCCAGCAGCGGAGGGACAGGACCTAACTATGGCTACACCTTC	CASSGGTGPNYGYTF
TRBV6-5	TRBJ1-5	.	TRBD1	TGTGCCAGCAGTAAACAGGGGCCTAGCAATCAGCCCCAGCATTTT	CASSKQGPSNQPQHF
TRBV2	TRBJ2-7	.	.	TGTGCCAGCAGACACCCGACAGGAAGGGATTCGAGCTCCTACGAGCAGTACTTC	CASRHPTGRDSSSYEQYF
TRBV29-1	TRBJ1-3	.	TRBD1	TGCAGCGTCGGACAGGGGTCTGGAAACACCATATATTTT	CSVGQGSGNTIYF
TRBV6-6	TRBJ1-1	.	.	TGTGCCAGCACCTGGGGGGTGGGTACTGAAGCTTTCTTT	CASTWGVGTEAFF
TRBV5-4	TRBJ1-1	.	.	TGTGCCAGCAGCTTGGCGGGCAGGGGATTAACTGAAGCTTTCTTT	CASSLAGRGLTEAFF
TRBV11-2	TRBJ1-2	.	TRBD1	TGTGCCAGCAGCTCTACCGGGACAGGGAACTATGGCTACACCTTC	CASSSTGTGNYGYTF
TRBV7-8	TRBJ2-7	once	.	TGTGCCAGCAGCGCCATGACCTACGAGCAGTACTTC	CASSAMTYEQYF
TRBV5-4	TRBJ2-3	.	.	TGTGCCAGCAGCTTGGGCAGCCGCGTGACGCAGTATTTT	CASSLGSRVTQYF
TRBV29-1	TRBJ2-3	.	.	TGCAGCTATGACAGTACAGATACGCAGTATTTT	CSYDSTDTQYF